In this sample, the clone carrying this TCR beta chain turned up once. The sample originates from a study of blood T cell repertoires in COVID-19. In the study overall: COVID-19 samples, acute and convalescent, were from the United States, Italy and Spain. T cells, B-cell-depleted T cells, or PBMCs supplied cDNA or gDNA.

Trimming cost V 3 bases and J 4 bases; bases outside gene matches: 6. Germline assignment: CDR1 LNHNV and CDR2 YYDKDF (reference sequence). The CDR3 is made up of 15 amino acids. How the authors handled the data: From reference gene primer amplification, estimates of nucleated cell counts were derived. Data came from immunoSEQ multiplex PCR; TCRdb stores just in-frame clones and leaves some out. V and J calls and clone size are as listed in that table; D and trimming were resolved from the DNA. The sample consists of roughly 310,000 clones, roughly 88% of them appearing once. This sequence was found in a woman between 50 and 59 years old with active or convalescent COVID-19. This chain uses TRBV15 with TRBJ2-5; 9 bases map to TRBD1. Specimen: peripheral blood. CDR3: CATSSGQGHRETQYF. CDR3 nucleotides: TGTGCCACCAGCAGCGGACAGGGGCATCGAGAGACCCAGTACTTC.